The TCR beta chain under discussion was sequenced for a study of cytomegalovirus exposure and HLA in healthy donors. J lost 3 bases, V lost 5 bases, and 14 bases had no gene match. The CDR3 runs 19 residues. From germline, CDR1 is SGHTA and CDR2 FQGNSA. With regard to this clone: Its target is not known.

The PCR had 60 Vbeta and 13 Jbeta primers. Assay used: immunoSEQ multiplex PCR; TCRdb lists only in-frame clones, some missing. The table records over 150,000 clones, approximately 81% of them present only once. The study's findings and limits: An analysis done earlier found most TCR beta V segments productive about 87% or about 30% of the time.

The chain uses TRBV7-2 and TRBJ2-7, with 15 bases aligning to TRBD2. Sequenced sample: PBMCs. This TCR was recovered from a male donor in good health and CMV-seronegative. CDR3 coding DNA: TGTGCCAGCAGCCCTGGACTAGCGGGGGGGTGGTATCTGTTCTACGAGCAGTACTTC. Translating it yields CASSPGLAGGWYLFYEQYF.